This T cell receptor (beta chain) was retrieved from a study of T cell responses to AZD1222 COVID-19 vaccine. Clones were sequenced by immunoSEQ multiplex PCR, and TCRdb holds only the in-frame ones, with some missing. The table records under 20,000 clones, 84% of them present only once. This clone was observed a few times. Its antigen is unknown. Findings and limits, study-wide: Reports say nearly half of spike-specific TCRs go after unmutated variant regions. It should be noted that donors were predominantly white British and more often female, and clonal diversity was possibly underestimated. The study found vaccine-associated CD4 TCRs spanning spike, dominant at 160-218 and 743-854.

The CDR3 has 15 amino acids. Germline CDR1 and CDR2: LGHDT and YNNKEL (reference sequence). V was trimmed by 0 bases and J by 2 bases, leaving 8 bases between them. The sequencing here drew on peripheral blood, taken 28 days after the second AZD1222 dose. This sequence joins TRBV3-1 (or the pseudogene TRBV3-2) and TRBJ1-3; D uncertain. This receptor was taken from an adult who received the AZD1222 COVID-19 vaccine. The DNA for the CDR3 is TGTGCCAGCAGCCAAGAAGCGGCAGCTGGAAACACCATATATTTT. Translating it yields CASSQEAAAGNTIYF.